What follows describes a single TCR beta chain. The antigen remains unidentified. The CDR3 loop spans 15 amino acids. Germline CDR1 is SGHTA and CDR2 is FQGTGA. V was pared by 1 base and J by 5 bases, with 5 bases of the junction left unmatched. With the Oncomine TCR Beta short-read assay, DNA from cultured CD4+ T cells was sequenced. TCRdb analysed the PCR reads with MiXCR anew, one entry per CDR3 protein. The sample has about 15,000 distinct CDR3 sequences, 52% seen once. This entry belongs to a study of vaccination and CD4 T cells after COVID-19. Across the study: Each participant was administered two doses of a vaccine, which was either BNT162b2 or mRNA-1273.

Time point given: late sampling 161 to 241 days after vaccination in a few convalescent patients. Treatment: roughly 10-day PBMC culture with coronavirus spike peptide pools or control peptides (ViraFEST assay). The sequence was collected from a human donor who had recovered from COVID-19. This specimen consisted of CD4+ T cells from blood, cultured in vitro, obtained about 7 months after SARS-CoV-2 vaccination. This sequence joins TRBV7-3 and TRBJ1-1; TRBD1 matches 9 bases. CDR3: CASSLRRTGETEAFF. Here the CDR3 DNA reads TGTGCCAGCAGCTTAAGGAGGACAGGGGAAACTGAAGCTTTCTTT.